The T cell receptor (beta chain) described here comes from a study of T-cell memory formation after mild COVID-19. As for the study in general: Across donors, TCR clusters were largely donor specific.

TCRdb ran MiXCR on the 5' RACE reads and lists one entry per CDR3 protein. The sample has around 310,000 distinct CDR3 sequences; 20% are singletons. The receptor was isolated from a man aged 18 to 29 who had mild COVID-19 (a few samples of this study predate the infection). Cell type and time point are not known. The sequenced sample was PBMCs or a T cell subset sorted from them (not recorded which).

This CDR3 is CASSSQISISGYTF. CDR3 nucleotides: TGTGCCAGCAGCTCCCAAATATCTATATCTGGCTACACCTTC. The chain couples TRBV7-2 to TRBJ1-2; D gene unclear. This CDR3 has 14 amino acids. V was cut by 4 bases and J by 7 bases, with 16 bases left in between. CDR1 is SGHTA and CDR2 is FQGNSA in the germline V gene.